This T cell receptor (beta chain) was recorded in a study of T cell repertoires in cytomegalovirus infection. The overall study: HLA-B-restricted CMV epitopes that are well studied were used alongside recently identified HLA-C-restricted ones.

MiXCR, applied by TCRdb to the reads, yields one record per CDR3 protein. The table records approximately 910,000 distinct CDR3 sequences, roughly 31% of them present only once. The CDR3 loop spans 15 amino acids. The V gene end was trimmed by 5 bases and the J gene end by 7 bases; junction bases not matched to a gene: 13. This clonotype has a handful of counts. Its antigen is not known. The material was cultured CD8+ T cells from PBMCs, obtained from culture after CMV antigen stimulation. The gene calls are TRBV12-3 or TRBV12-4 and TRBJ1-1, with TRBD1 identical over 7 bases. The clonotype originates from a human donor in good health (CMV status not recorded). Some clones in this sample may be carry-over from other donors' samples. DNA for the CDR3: TGTGCCAGCAGTCCAACAGGGGTTCCGTGGGTTGAAGCTTTCTTT. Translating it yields CASSPTGVPWVEAFF.